This T cell receptor beta chain was identified during a study of Ad26.COV2.S vaccination and SARS-CoV-2 variants. At the level of the study: Ad26.COV2.S shots went into the muscle once or twice, 56 days apart. Study results and caveats: People given the vaccine had a wider spike-specific TCR breadth than placebo recipients did. Once vaccination had occurred, spike-specific CD8+ and CD4+ T cell responses reportedly showed substantial breadth.

J gave up 7 bases and V 6 bases, and 10 bases lay outside the gene matches. Germline V lookup: CDR1 MNHEY, CDR2 SVGAGI. There are 14 residues in the CDR3. TCRdb's table, derived via immunoSEQ multiplex PCR, lists solely in-frame clones and lacks some. The sample lists about 680,000 clones, around 92% occurring once. Points on this clone: What it binds is unknown.

Regarding treatment: some 20 received Ad26.COV2.S at low or high dose, single or two shots; five or six received placebo; per-sample allocation not given. The samples were gathered on day 63 after the first injection of vaccine or placebo. Spike of the Wuhan-strain SARS-CoV-2 was expressed by an Ad26 vector, which formed the vaccine. This specimen was peripheral blood, taken in a trial of Ad26.COV2.S vaccine versus placebo. This clonotype originated in a person between 18 and 60 years old who received the Ad26.COV2.S COVID-19 vaccine or a placebo. The genes are TRBV6-5 and TRBJ2-5; TRBD1 matches 8 bases. The CDR3 here is CASRDWDRSGTQYF. In DNA, the CDR3 is TGTGCCAGCAGAGATTGGGACAGGTCAGGGACCCAGTACTTC.